This TCR beta chain originates from a study of control samples from healthy donors and cancer patients (dated by TCRdb to between 2020 and 2021). Library prep was done by the immunoSEQ multiplex PCR assay. Not all clones reach the TCRdb copy of this immuneACCESS table, which keeps in-frame sequences only. Checked studies attribute under half of the gap to unresolved V genes and leave the rest unexplained. Within this sample are some 5,500 clones, with about 72% of them counted one time only. The ten biggest clones cover about 7% of the sample. The junction carries 9 bases between V and J, which are trimmed by 0 bases and 3 bases respectively. The CDR3 measures 14 amino acids from cysteine to phenylalanine. The read is trimmed to its CDR3 DNA, 42 bases read in frame from base 1. Taken from the germline V gene, the CDR1 and CDR2 loops are SGDLS and YYNGEE. This clone occurred once. This clone's antigen is unknown. No base quality values were provided; no much bigger clone lies one nucleotide off.

Sequenced material: formalin-fixed, paraffin-embedded tissue. The sequence links TRBV9 to TRBJ2-5; the D region possibly corresponds to TRBD1 (5 bases align). This sequence was found in a male donor with melanoma. The nucleotides read TGTGCCAGCAGCGTAGGACAGTTAGAAGAGACCCAGTACTTC. Its protein reads: CASSVGQLEETQYF.